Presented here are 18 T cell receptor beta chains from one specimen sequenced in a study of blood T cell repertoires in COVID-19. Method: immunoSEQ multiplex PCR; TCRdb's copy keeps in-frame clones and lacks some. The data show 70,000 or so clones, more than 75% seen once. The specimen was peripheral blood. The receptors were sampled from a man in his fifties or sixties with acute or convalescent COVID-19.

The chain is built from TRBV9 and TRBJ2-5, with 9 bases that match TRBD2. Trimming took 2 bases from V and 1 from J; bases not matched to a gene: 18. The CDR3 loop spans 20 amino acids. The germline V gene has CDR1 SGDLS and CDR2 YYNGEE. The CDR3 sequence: CASSVGGGGTTSGPQETQYF. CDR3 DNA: TGTGCCAGCAGCGTCGGAGGGGGGGGAACCACTAGCGGGCCCCAAGAGACCCAGTACTTC.

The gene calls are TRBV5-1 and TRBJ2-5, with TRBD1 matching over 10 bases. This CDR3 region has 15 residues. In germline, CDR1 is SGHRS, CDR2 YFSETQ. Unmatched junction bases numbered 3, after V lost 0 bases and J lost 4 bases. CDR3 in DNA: TGCGCCAGCAGCTTGGGCGGGACAGGGGTAGAGACCCAGTACTTC. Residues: CASSLGGTGVETQYF.

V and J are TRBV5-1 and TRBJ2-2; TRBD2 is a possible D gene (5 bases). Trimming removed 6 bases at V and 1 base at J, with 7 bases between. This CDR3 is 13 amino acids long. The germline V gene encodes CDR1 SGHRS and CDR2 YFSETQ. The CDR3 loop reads CASTGGNTGELFF. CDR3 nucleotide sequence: TGCGCCAGCACTGGAGGGAACACCGGGGAGCTGTTTTTT.

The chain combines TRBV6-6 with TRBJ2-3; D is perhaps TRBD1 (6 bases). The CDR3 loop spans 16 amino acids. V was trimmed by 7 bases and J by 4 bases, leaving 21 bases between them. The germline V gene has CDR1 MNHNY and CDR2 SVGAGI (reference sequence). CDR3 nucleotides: TGTGCCAGCACCCTATTTAGGACAGTCGCGGCAGATACGCAGTATTTT. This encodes CASTLFRTVAADTQYF.

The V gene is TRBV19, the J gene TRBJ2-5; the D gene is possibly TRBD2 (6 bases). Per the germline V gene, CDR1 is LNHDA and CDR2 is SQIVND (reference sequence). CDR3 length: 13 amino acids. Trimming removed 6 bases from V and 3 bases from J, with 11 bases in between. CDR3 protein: CASRGRGKETQYF. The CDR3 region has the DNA TGTGCCAGTAGGGGACGGGGGAAAGAGACCCAGTACTTC.

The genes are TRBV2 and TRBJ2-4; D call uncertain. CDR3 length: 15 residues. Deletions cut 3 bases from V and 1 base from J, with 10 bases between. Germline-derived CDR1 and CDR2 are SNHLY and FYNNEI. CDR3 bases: TGTGCCAGCAGTGACTATGCTAGGGCCAAAAACATTCAGTACTTC. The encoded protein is CASSDYARAKNIQYF.

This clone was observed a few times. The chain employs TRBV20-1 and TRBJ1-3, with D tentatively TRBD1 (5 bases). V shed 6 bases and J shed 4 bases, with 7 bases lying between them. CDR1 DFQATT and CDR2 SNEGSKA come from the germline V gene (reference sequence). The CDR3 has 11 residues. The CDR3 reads CSANRGNTIYF. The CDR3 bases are TGCAGTGCCAACAGGGGAAACACCATATATTTT.

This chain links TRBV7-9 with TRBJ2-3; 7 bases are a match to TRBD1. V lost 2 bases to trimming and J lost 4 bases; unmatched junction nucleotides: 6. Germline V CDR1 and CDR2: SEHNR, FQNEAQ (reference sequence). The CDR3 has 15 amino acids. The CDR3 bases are TGTGCCAGCAGCTTATCCCAGGGGGTCTCAGATACGCAGTATTTT. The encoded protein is CASSLSQGVSDTQYF.

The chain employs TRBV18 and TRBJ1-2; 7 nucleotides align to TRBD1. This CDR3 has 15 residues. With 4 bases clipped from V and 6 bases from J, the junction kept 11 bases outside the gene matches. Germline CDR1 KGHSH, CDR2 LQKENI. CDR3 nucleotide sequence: TGTGCCAGCTCACGACAGGGTTCTAATTATAATGGCTACACCTTC. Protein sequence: CASSRQGSNYNGYTF.

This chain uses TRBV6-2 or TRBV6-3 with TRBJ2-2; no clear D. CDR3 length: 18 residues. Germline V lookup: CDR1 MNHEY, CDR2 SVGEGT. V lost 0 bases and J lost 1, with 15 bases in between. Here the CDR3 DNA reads TGTGCCAGCAGTTACTCGGCAGGAACAAGAGAGAACACCGGGGAGCTGTTTTTT. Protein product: CASSYSAGTRENTGELFF.

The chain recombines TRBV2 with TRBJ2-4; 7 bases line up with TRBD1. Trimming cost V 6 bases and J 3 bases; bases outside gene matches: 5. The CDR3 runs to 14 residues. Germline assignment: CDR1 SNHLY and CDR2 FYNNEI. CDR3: CASRATGSKNIQYF. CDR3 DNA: TGTGCCAGCAGGGCGACAGGGAGCAAAAACATTCAGTACTTC.

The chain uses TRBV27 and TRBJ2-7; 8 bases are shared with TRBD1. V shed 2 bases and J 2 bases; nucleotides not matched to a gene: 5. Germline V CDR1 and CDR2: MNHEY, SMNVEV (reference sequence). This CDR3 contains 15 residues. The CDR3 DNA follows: TGTGCCAGCAGTTTACCCCGGGGACAGGCCTACGAGCAGTACGTC. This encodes CASSLPRGQAYEQYV.

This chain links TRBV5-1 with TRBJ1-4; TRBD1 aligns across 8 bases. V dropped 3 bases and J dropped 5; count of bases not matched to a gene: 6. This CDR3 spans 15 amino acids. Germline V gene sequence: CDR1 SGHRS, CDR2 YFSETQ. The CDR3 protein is CASSSGRTGNEKLFF. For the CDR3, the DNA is TGCGCCAGCAGCTCTGGCCGGACAGGGAATGAAAAACTGTTTTTT.

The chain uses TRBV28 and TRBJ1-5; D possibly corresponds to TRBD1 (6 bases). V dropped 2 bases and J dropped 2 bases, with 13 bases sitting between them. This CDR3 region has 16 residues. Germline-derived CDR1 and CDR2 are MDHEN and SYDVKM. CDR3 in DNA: TGTGCCAGCAGTTTAACTGGGGGGGCTGGCAATCAGCCCCAGCATTTT. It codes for CASSLTGGAGNQPQHF.

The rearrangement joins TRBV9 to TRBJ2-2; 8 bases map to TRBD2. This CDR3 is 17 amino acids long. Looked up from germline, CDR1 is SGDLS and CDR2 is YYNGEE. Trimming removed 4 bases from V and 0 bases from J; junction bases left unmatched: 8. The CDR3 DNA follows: TGTGCCAGCAGCCGGACGCCGGGACTAGCGAACACCGGGGAGCTGTTTTTT. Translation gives CASSRTPGLANTGELFF.

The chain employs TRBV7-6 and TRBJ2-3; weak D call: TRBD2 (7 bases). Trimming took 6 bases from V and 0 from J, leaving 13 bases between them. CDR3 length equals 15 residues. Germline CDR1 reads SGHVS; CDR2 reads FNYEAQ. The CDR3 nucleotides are TGTGCCAGCAGTCGAGGGGGGGCTAGCACAGATACGCAGTATTTT. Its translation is CASSRGGASTDTQYF.

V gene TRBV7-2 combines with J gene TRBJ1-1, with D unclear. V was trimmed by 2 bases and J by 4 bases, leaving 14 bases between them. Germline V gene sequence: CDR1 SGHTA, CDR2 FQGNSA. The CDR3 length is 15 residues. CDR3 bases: TGTGCCAGCAGCTTAAGATGGCAGGCAGGCACTGAAGCTTTCTTT. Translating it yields CASSLRWQAGTEAFF.

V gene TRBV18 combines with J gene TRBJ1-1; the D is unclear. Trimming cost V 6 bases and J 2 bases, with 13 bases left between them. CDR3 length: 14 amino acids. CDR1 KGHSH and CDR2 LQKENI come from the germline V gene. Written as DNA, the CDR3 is TGTGCCAGCTCGGCGGGAGGTGTTAACACTGAAGCTTTCTTT. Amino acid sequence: CASSAGGVNTEAFF.